The source of this TCR beta chain is a study of response to subunit inactivated influenza vaccine. Regarding the study as a whole: Each seasonal flu vaccination may recruit only limited new T cells, authors suggested.

Deletions cut 4 bases from V and 5 bases from J, with 7 bases between. The CDR3 extends over 11 amino acids. CDR1 SQVTM and CDR2 ANQGSEA come from the germline V gene. There are many counts of this clonotype. Its matching antigen is unknown. TCRdb re-derived calls from the RT-PCR reads in MiXCR, one entry per CDR3 protein. The sample holds hundreds of thousands of distinct CDR3 sequences, about 8% seen once. The chain is built from TRBV29-1 and TRBJ2-3, with no clear D. The sample in question was PBMCs from blood, obtained roughly 24 months after vaccination. The TCR was taken from a man aged 45 to 70 who received an inactivated influenza vaccine. Written as DNA, the CDR3 is TGCAGCGTTGGAGGTCAAGATACGCAGTATTTT. This codes for CSVGGQDTQYF.